The rows below give T cell receptor beta chains drawn from one sample of a study of a mutant IDH1 vaccine in newly diagnosed glioma. The antigens of these receptors remain unknown. The repertoire was sequenced with immunoSEQ multiplex PCR; TCRdb's copy has only in-frame clones and lacks some. This sample carries tens of thousands of clones, 75% to 85% of them seen once, and the ten largest clones take more than 5%. The specimen comprised PBMCs, sampled from a glioma patient whose treatment included an IDH1 peptide vaccine. Every receptor here comes from a man aged 35-49 years with glioma. Each CDR3 is given with its conserved first and last residue. Fields, in order: clone size, J gene, V gene, CDR3 length, D gene, CDR3 protein, CDR3 DNA. The D gene is left open where the match is weak. Rows give clone size only sometimes, using once, few, many, or a class for an expanded clone.

NA,TRBJ2-6,TRBV19,18,NA,CASSLGTRGTLGANVLTF,TGTGCCAGTAGTCTTGGGACACGAGGGACTCTGGGGGCCAACGTCCTGACTTTC
NA,TRBJ2-7,TRBV5-1,13,NA,CASSRQSSYEQYF,TGCGCCAGCAGCCGACAGAGCTCCTACGAGCAGTACTTC
NA,TRBJ1-5,TRBV10-1,13,NA,CKPIGHGDQPQHF,TGCAAACCAATCGGACACGGAGATCAGCCCCAGCATTTT
NA,TRBJ2-7,TRBV27,13,NA,CASSSGDRYEQYF,TGTGCCAGCAGTTCTGGGGATCGTTACGAGCAGTACTTC
few,TRBJ2-2,TRBV6-1,13,TRBD1,CASSRGLTGELFF,TGTGCCAGCTCCAGGGGGCTCACCGGGGAGCTGTTTTTT
NA,TRBJ2-1,TRBV18,15,NA,CASSPVHSQYNEQFF,TGTGCCAGCTCACCGGTGCATTCACAATACAATGAGCAGTTCTTC
NA,TRBJ1-5,TRBV30,14,NA,CAWRGASSNQPQHF,TGTGCCTGGAGGGGGGCGTCTAGCAATCAGCCCCAGCATTTT
NA,TRBJ2-7,TRBV14,14,NA,CASSLPGASYEQYF,TGTGCCAGCAGCCTACCAGGGGCCTCCTACGAGCAGTACTTC
NA,TRBJ1-1,TRBV4-1,15,NA,CASSTETWAWTEAFF,TGCGCCAGCAGCACCGAGACCTGGGCATGGACTGAAGCTTTCTTT
NA,TRBJ1-1,TRBV30,13,NA,CAWSLSANTEAFF,TGTGCCTGGAGTTTATCGGCGAACACTGAAGCTTTCTTT
once,TRBJ1-5,TRBV19,15,NA,CASSIGGATGQPQHF,TGTGCCAGTAGTATAGGTGGGGCTACGGGGCAGCCCCAGCATTTT
NA,TRBJ1-5,TRBV30,14,TRBD1,CAWRRQGNNQPQHF,TGTGCCTGGAGAAGACAGGGGAACAATCAGCCCCAGCATTTT
NA,TRBJ1-1,TRBV19,14,TRBD1,CASSIGTGRGRAFF,TGTGCCAGTAGTATTGGGACAGGGAGGGGTCGAGCTTTCTTT
few,TRBJ1-5,TRBV4-2,13,NA,CASSRQANQPQHF,TGTGCCAGCAGTCGACAGGCCAATCAGCCCCAGCATTTT
once,TRBJ2-7,TRBV5-5,13,NA,CASNVPGQDEQYF,TGTGCCAGCAATGTTCCGGGACAAGACGAGCAGTACTTC
NA,TRBJ1-2,TRBV5-3,12,NA,CARSLTSYGYTF,TGTGCCAGAAGCTTAACCTCATATGGCTACACCTTC
NA,TRBJ1-1,TRBV4-1,16,NA,CASSQALWGYNTEAFF,TGCGCCAGCAGCCAAGCTCTCTGGGGGTATAACACTGAAGCTTTCTTT
NA,TRBJ2-7,TRBV6-6,12,NA,CASWGGPYEQYF,TGTGCCAGCTGGGGTGGGCCCTACGAGCAGTACTTC
medium-sized,TRBJ2-2,TRBV9,15,NA,CASSLGTMGTGELFF,TGTGCCAGCAGCCTCGGGACAATGGGCACCGGGGAGCTGTTTTTT
NA,TRBJ2-3,TRBV6-5,15,TRBD2,CASSYEGGGTDTQYF,TGTGCCAGCAGTTACGAGGGCGGGGGGACAGATACGCAGTATTTT
NA,TRBJ2-5,TRBV10-1,16,NA,CASSESGNPMGETQYF,TGCGCCAGCAGTGAGTCGGGCAATCCTATGGGAGAGACCCAGTACTTC
NA,TRBJ1-4,TRBV2,15,TRBD1,CASRAQGAGNEKLFF,TGTGCCAGCAGGGCACAGGGGGCAGGGAATGAAAAACTGTTTTTT
NA,TRBJ1-5,TRBV2,13,NA,CASTRNSNQPQHF,TGTGCCAGCACCAGAAATAGCAATCAGCCCCAGCATTTT
NA,TRBJ1-1,TRBV6-1,13,NA,CASSADRNTEAFF,TGTGCCAGCAGTGCTGACAGAAACACTGAAGCTTTCTTT
few,TRBJ2-3,TRBV15,15,NA,CATSRAPETGDTQYF,TGTGCCACCAGCAGAGCCCCCGAGACAGGAGATACGCAGTATTTT
NA,TRBJ1-6,TRBV7-2,15,NA,CASSFLGRGDSPLHF,TGTGCCAGCAGCTTTTTGGGACGCGGGGATTCACCCCTCCACTTT
NA,TRBJ1-2,TRBV6-5,13,NA,CASSYGLFSGYTF,TGTGCCAGCAGTTACGGCCTCTTCTCTGGCTACACCTTC
NA,TRBJ1-4,TRBV6-6,14,NA,CASRVQGGNEKLFF,TGTGCCAGCAGGGTACAGGGCGGGAATGAAAAACTGTTTTTT
few,TRBJ1-5,TRBV7-9,12,NA,CASAWGNQPQHF,TGTGCCAGCGCTTGGGGCAATCAGCCCCAGCATTTT
NA,TRBJ1-2,TRBV5-6,12,NA,CASSLGPGGYTF,TGTGCCAGCAGCTTGGGACCTGGGGGCTACACCTTC
once,TRBJ2-7,TRBV7-2,11,NA,CASSTGPEQYF,TGTGCCAGCAGCACCGGGCCCGAGCAGTACTTC
once,TRBJ2-1,TRBV6-5,14,TRBD1,CASARTGVLDEQFF,TGTGCCAGCGCCAGGACAGGGGTATTGGATGAGCAGTTCTTC
NA,TRBJ2-2,TRBV6-5,16,TRBD1,CASSYSPTGSPGELFF,TGTGCCAGCAGTTACTCGCCGACAGGGTCGCCCGGGGAGCTGTTTTTT
NA,TRBJ1-4,TRBV29-1,15,NA,CSVEGGQGGGEKLFF,TGCAGCGTTGAAGGTGGGCAGGGCGGCGGGGAAAAACTGTTTTTT
NA,TRBJ1-2,TRBV20-1,10,NA,CSAPEFGYTF,TGCAGTGCCCCGGAATTCGGCTACACCTTC
NA,TRBJ1-1,TRBV4-2,15,NA,CASSQDPAGAGEAFF,TGTGCCAGCAGCCAAGATCCGGCAGGGGCGGGTGAAGCTTTCTTT
NA,TRBJ2-7,TRBV7-2,13,NA,CASSLAGSYEQYF,TGTGCCAGCAGCTTAGCGGGATCCTACGAGCAGTACTTC
NA,TRBJ1-2,TRBV6-5,15,TRBD1,CASSYSTRQGHGYTF,TGTGCCAGCAGTTACTCGACCCGACAGGGACATGGCTACACCTTC
NA,TRBJ2-2,TRBV7-3,13,NA,CASSSTSSGELFF,TGTGCCAGCAGCTCTACTAGTTCCGGGGAGCTGTTTTTT
NA,TRBJ2-6,TRBV4-1,16,NA,CASSQAGISGANVLTF,TGCGCCAGCAGCCAGGCAGGGATTTCGGGGGCCAACGTCCTGACTTTC
NA,TRBJ2-3,TRBV4-1,15,NA,CASSHADSSTDTQYF,TGCGCCAGCAGCCACGCGGATAGTAGCACAGATACGCAGTATTTT
few,TRBJ1-6,TRBV7-6,12,TRBD1,CASSPGQGALHF,TGTGCCAGCAGCCCCGGACAGGGGGCCCTCCACTTT
once,TRBJ2-7,TRBV14,14,TRBD1,CASSRDRGPYEQYF,TGTGCCAGCAGCCGAGACAGGGGTCCCTACGAGCAGTACTTC
NA,TRBJ2-3,TRBV7-8,14,TRBD1,CASSQGGRTDTQYF,TGTGCCAGCAGCCAAGGGGGCCGCACAGATACGCAGTATTTT
NA,TRBJ2-1,TRBV2,15,NA,CASSEVSGRYNEQFF,TGTGCCAGCAGTGAAGTATCAGGGAGATACAATGAGCAGTTCTTC
many,TRBJ1-6,TRBV27,16,NA,CASSPSGTASNSPLHF,TGTGCCAGCAGTCCTTCCGGGACCGCATCTAATTCACCCCTCCACTTT
few,TRBJ1-6,TRBV15,14,TRBD1,CATSRDRQGTPLHF,TGTGCCACCAGCAGAGACCGACAGGGGACACCCCTCCACTTT
NA,TRBJ2-1,TRBV25-1,15,NA,CASKPVGQTQSEQFF,TGTGCCAGTAAACCCGTGGGGCAGACACAGAGTGAGCAGTTCTTC
NA,TRBJ2-7,TRBV27,17,NA,CASSGVGRGGIGYEQYF,TGTGCCAGCAGTGGGGTGGGGAGGGGGGGAATTGGCTACGAGCAGTACTTC
NA,TRBJ1-4,TRBV5-4,16,NA,CASRLIMRGAREKLFF,TGTGCCAGCAGACTGATAATGCGGGGGGCGCGGGAAAAACTGTTTTTT
NA,TRBJ2-5,TRBV7-9,14,NA,CASSLALGGETQYF,TGTGCCAGCAGCTTAGCGCTGGGGGGTGAGACCCAGTACTTC
NA,TRBJ2-2,TRBV4-1,16,TRBD1,CASSPPADRATGELFF,TGCGCCAGCAGCCCCCCGGCGGACAGGGCCACCGGGGAGCTGTTTTTT
NA,TRBJ1-5,TRBV6-1,13,NA,CASSVRTVQPQHF,TGTGCCAGCAGTGTCAGGACAGTCCAGCCCCAGCATTTT
NA,TRBJ1-2,TRBV2,13,TRBD1,CASGGDRGIGYTF,TGTGCCAGCGGCGGGGACAGGGGGATTGGCTACACCTTC
NA,TRBJ2-2,TRBV29-1,14,NA,CSVGRTLNTGELFF,TGCAGCGTTGGGCGGACATTGAACACCGGGGAGCTGTTTTTT
NA,TRBJ2-3,TRBV7-9,16,TRBD2,CASSNWASGGTDTQYF,TGTGCCAGCAGCAATTGGGCTAGCGGGGGCACAGATACGCAGTATTTT
NA,TRBJ1-1,TRBV5-4,14,TRBD1,CASRLGQGNTEAFF,TGTGCCAGCAGGTTAGGACAGGGAAACACTGAAGCTTTCTTT
NA,TRBJ1-5,TRBV5-6,16,TRBD1,CASSTLQGPSNQPQHF,TGTGCCAGCAGCACCTTACAGGGGCCTAGCAATCAGCCCCAGCATTTT
NA,TRBJ2-3,TRBV7-8,15,TRBD2,CAIGASGGHTDTQYF,TGTGCCATCGGGGCCAGCGGGGGACACACAGATACGCAGTATTTT